This T cell receptor (beta chain) emerged from a study of response to subunit inactivated influenza vaccine. Study conclusions and caveats: Every seasonal influenza vaccination brings in few new T cells, the authors suggested.

TCRdb reanalysed the RT-PCR reads using MiXCR and keeps one entry per CDR3 protein. The sample includes about 570,000 distinct CDR3 sequences, approximately 10% of them seen just once. Trimming cost V 2 bases and J 6 bases; bases outside gene matches: 6. The CDR3 runs 15 residues. From germline, CDR1 is LGHNA and CDR2 YSLEER. This clonotype has a count of ten or more. Antigen unknown. The sample was also reused in another study, on T cells expressing NK-cell markers. That study reports: Generation of TCR beta cDNA was performed by 5'RACE template switching incorporating UMIs. Most of the eight sequenced donors tested HCMV-seropositive; one tested seronegative. The study found these clonotypes also leading the CD3+CD56-NKG2C+ fraction in several donors.

The clonotype was recovered from a man aged 45-65 years who received an inactivated influenza vaccine. The starting material was PBMCs from blood, obtained on the day of vaccination. The rearrangement joins TRBV4-3 to TRBJ1-5; 8 positions agree with TRBD1. CDR3 coding DNA: TGCGCCAGCAGCCAATTTACAGGGGGGGGTCAGCCCCAGCATTTT. It encodes CASSQFTGGGQPQHF.